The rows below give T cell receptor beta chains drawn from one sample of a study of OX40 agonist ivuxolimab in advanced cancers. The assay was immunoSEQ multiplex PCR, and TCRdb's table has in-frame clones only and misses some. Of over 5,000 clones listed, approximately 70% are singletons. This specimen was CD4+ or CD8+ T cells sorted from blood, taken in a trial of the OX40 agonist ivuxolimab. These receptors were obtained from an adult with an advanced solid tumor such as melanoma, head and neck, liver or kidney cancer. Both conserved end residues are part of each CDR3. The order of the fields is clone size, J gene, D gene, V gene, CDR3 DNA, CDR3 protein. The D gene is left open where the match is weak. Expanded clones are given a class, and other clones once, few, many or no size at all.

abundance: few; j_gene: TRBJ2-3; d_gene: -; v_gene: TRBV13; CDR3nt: TGTGCCAGCAGCCGGCTACCCGGGGGCCCGGCTGAAGATACGCAGTATTTT; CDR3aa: CASSRLPGGPAEDTQYF
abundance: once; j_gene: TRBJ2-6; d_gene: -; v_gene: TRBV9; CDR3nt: TGTGCCAGCAGCCTAAGGATCCGCTCTGGGGCCAACGTCCTGACTTTC; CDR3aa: CASSLRIRSGANVLTF
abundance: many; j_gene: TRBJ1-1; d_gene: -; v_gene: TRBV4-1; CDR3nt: TGCGCCAGCAGCCAAGGTCCAGGGAGAGCCACTGAAGCTTTCTTT; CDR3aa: CASSQGPGRATEAFF
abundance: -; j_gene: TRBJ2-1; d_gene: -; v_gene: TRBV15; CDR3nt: TGTGCCACCAGCAGCCCTCCCGTGGGGGCGGACAATGAGCAGTTCTTC; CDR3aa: CATSSPPVGADNEQFF
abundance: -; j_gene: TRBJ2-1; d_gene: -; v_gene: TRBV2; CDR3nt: TGTGCCAGCAGGGGACTGGACTTGGGCTACAATGAGCAGTTCTTC; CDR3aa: CASRGLDLGYNEQFF
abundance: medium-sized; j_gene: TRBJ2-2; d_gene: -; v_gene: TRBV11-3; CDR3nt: TGTGCCAGCAGCTTAGACAGGGGAGGTACCGGGGAGCTGTTTTTT; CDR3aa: CASSLDRGGTGELFF
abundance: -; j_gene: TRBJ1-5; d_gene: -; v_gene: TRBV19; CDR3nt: TGTGCCAGTAGTATCGTCGGGCAGCACCAGGGAGAGCCCCAGCATTTT; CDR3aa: CASSIVGQHQGEPQHF
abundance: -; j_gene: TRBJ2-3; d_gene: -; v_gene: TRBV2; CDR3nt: TGTGCCAGCGAGGGCCTTACGCAGTATTTT; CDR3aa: CASEGLTQYF
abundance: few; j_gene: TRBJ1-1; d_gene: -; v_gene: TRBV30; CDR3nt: TGTGCCTGGGGTAAAGGGGATCGGAACACTGAAGCTTTCTTT; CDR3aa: CAWGKGDRNTEAFF
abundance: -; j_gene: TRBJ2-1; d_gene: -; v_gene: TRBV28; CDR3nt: TGTGCCAGCAGTTTCCCGGGGAGTTCCTACAATGAGCAGTTCTTC; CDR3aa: CASSFPGSSYNEQFF
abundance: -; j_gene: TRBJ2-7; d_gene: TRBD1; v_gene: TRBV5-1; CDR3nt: TGCGCCAGCAGCTTGGCCGTGACAGGGACCTACGAGCAGTACTTC; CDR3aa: CASSLAVTGTYEQYF
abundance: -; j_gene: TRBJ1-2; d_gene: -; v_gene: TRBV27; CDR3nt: TGTGCCAGCAGTCCGACGGTGATAGGGGGCTACACCTTC; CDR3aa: CASSPTVIGGYTF
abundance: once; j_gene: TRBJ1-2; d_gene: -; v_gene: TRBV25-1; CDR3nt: TGTGCCAGCAGTGCACCGGGGTACGGCTACACCTTC; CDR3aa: CASSAPGYGYTF
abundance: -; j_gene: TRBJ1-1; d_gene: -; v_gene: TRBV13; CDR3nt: TGTGCCAGCAGCTTATCTGGGAACACTGAAGCTTTCTTT; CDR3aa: CASSLSGNTEAFF
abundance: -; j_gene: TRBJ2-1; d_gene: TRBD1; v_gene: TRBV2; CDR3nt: TGTGCCAGCAGGGGGACAGGGGTCTACAATGAGCAGTTCTTC; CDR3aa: CASRGTGVYNEQFF